This T cell receptor beta chain was retrieved from a study of blood T cell repertoires in COVID-19 (dated by TCRdb to 2019 to 2021). In the study overall: Samples covering the acute and convalescent phases of COVID-19 were provided by collaborators in the United States, Italy and Spain. The prospective study material was composed of cDNA or gDNA derived from T cells, B-cell-depleted T cells, or PBMCs. Subjects who had been exposed to COVID-19, were actively infected with it, or had recovered from it provided the deeply sampled blood TCRbeta repertoires that made up the dataset. The repertoires were released in a freely available public database meant as a resource for research on the immune response to SARS-CoV-2. The samples were drawn from the first 160 participants of the ongoing ImmuneRACE study and from under 1,500 subjects provided by 6 global collaborators. A de-identified subject ID, COVID-19 status, age in years and sex were almost always included in the sample metadata. HLA class I and class II types, where available, came from metadata supplied by the sample provider rather than from assay-based typing. The paper as a whole reports these results and caveats: How much clinical and demographic metadata was included differed by source and by participant, and the metadata was provided uncurated.

This clone was seen once. There is no known antigen for this receptor. There are no base qualities to consult, and no much larger clone falls within one base. TCRbeta CDR3 regions were amplified from genomic DNA using the immunoSEQ Assay, a bias-controlled multiplex PCR. As for the original processing: The number of nucleated cells in each sample was estimated from the amplification of reference gene primers within the assay. To quantify the absolute abundance of each unique TCRbeta CDR3 rearrangement, sequence reads were collapsed and filtered. For each sample, productive Simpson clonality was calculated as the square root of Simpson's diversity index across productive rearrangements. Held by TCRdb, this immuneACCESS table contains in-frame sequences only and omits some clones. Under half of the omission traces to an unresolved V gene where checked; the cause of the rest is unknown. The V and J calls and the clone size are those of that table, but D and trimming were determined from the DNA. Within this sample are roughly 38,000 clones, with around 80% of them counted one time only. The ten largest clones capture less than 40% of the sample.

V is cut by 5 bases and J by 5 bases, and the space between the germline ends is 10 bases. The germline V gene specifies SGHAT as CDR1 and FQNNGV as CDR2. From the cysteine through the phenylalanine, the CDR3 covers 12 amino acids. The only DNA kept is the CDR3, 36 bases in frame from the first base. Whole blood was collected in K2EDTA tubes by collaborating institutions according to the institutions' own protocols. For TCRbeta analysis, collaborator samples were shipped as frozen whole blood, as isolated PBMCs, or as DNA extracted from either sample type. The rearranged segments are TRBV11-2 and TRBJ2-7; perhaps TRBD1 is the D gene, with 5 bases matching. The source of this sequence is a man aged 55 to 70 with acute or convalescent COVID-19. Sequencing input: peripheral blood. The CDR3 loop reads CASSRTGNEQYF. The nucleotide sequence is TGTGCCAGCAGCCGCACAGGCAACGAGCAGTACTTC.